The T cell receptor beta chain described here comes from a study of T cell responses to AZD1222 COVID-19 vaccine. Profiling relied on immunoSEQ multiplex PCR, and the TCRdb table lists in-frame clones only, not all of them. Seen here are roughly 80,000 clones, 75% to 95% observed once, and the top ten hold 4.5%. Per germline, CDR1 LGHNA and CDR2 YSLEER. This CDR3 has 13 amino acids. V was shortened by 3 bases and J by 8 bases, with 11 bases between the two germline ends. This clonotype was obtained from an adult in good health. Sequences were derived from peripheral blood, sampled on day 0 of MenACWY control vaccination. The J gene is TRBJ2-1, the V gene TRBV4-3, with D unresolved. The CDR3 DNA follows: TGCGCCAGCAGCCACCGGCTGGGTGATGAGCAGTTCTTC. This translates into CASSHRLGDEQFF.